Detailed here is one T cell receptor (beta chain). Its antigen remains unidentified. No conserved phenylalanine or tryptophan is present at the end of the CDR3, so a read error is the likely explanation. The entry originates in a study of T cell repertoires in cytomegalovirus infection (dated by TCRdb to 2018 to 2020). At the level of the whole study: Donor HLA type was relevant to the analysis, because carriage of CMV infection together with the matching HLA type was indicated by public TCR beta signatures.

General study outcomes and caveats: The ex vivo response was dominated by HLA-C-restricted CMV-specific TCR beta clonotypes, which also provided the single most frequent clonotype in two of eight donors. Carriers of CMV infection plus the relevant HLA type were discriminated by the cumulative frequency of public TCR beta family members in the study cohort and in an independent approximately 340-donor cohort.

The CDR3 has 15 amino acids, counting both end residues. Of the read, only the CDR3 DNA is kept; its 45 bases are in frame from base 1. The germline ends are 17 bases apart after V is trimmed by 1 base and J by 7 bases. Reading the germline V gene (reference sequence) gives CDR1 LNHNV and CDR2 YYDKDF. Data came from an Illumina HiSeq 1500. TCRdb trimmed public reads at Q25 via fastp, called clones via MiXCR and kept in-frame beta chains. Rows are combined by CDR3 protein, so each entry shows the most common genes and DNA. The sample includes hundreds of thousands of distinct CDR3 sequences, with about 40% observed a single time. The top ten clones comprise about 2.8% of the sample.

This clonotype originated in a human donor in good health (CMV status not recorded). Some clones in this sample may be carry-over from other donors' samples. The V and J segments used are TRBV15 and TRBJ2-7, and possibly TRBD2, on 6 matching bases. Sequenced material: PBMCs. The nucleotides read TGTGCCACCAGCAGAGCCCGGGAGTATGCAGAGGAGCAGTACTTA. Its protein product is CATSRAREYAEEQYL.